The rows below give T cell receptor beta chains drawn from one sample of a study of CD8 T cells in ankylosing spondylitis. TCRdb redid the calling of the 5' RACE reads with MiXCR, one entry per CDR3 protein. The profile shows roughly 670,000 distinct CDR3 sequences, under 20% of them singletons. Sample: blood, either unsorted or a sorted T cell fraction (not recorded which). The source is a male donor with ankylosing spondylitis. The CDR3 runs from the conserved cysteine through the conserved F or W. Fields, in order: V gene, J gene, clone size, D gene, CDR3 protein, CDR3 DNA. A D gene is named only where the DNA matches it firmly. Not every row has a clone size; where given, it reads once, few, many or a size class.

TRBV12-3/TRBV12-4	TRBJ2-1	many	TRBD2	CASSFWPSGENEQFF	TGTGCCAGCAGTTTTTGGCCTAGCGGGGAGAATGAGCAGTTCTTC
TRBV4-2	TRBJ2-3	-	-	CASSHQTGTDTQYF	TGTGCCAGCAGCCACCAGACAGGCACAGATACGCAGTATTTT
TRBV6-2/TRBV6-3	TRBJ2-5	-	-	CASTSAETQYF	TGTGCCAGCACCTCCGCGGAGACCCAGTACTTC
TRBV9	TRBJ2-3	-	-	CASSATPASTDTQYF	TGTGCCAGCAGCGCGACACCGGCGAGCACAGATACGCAGTATTTT
TRBV28	TRBJ2-4	many	TRBD1	CASRRDRGTTAKNIQYF	TGTGCCAGCAGGCGGGACAGGGGTACCACAGCCAAAAACATTCAGTACTTC
TRBV9	TRBJ2-1	few	TRBD2	CASSGPAGPRLNNEQFF	TGTGCCAGCAGCGGACCAGCGGGGCCGCGCTTAAACAATGAGCAGTTCTTC
TRBV6-1	TRBJ2-7	few	-	CASSEALTTWSYEQYF	TGTGCCAGCAGTGAAGCGTTGACTACGTGGTCCTACGAGCAGTACTTC
TRBV5-1	TRBJ1-1	many	TRBD1	CASSLEAGGEAFF	TGCGCCAGCAGCTTGGAGGCAGGGGGTGAAGCTTTCTTT
TRBV12-3/TRBV12-4	TRBJ1-5	many	TRBD1	CASSSSDRAGQPQHF	TGTGCCAGCAGTTCCAGTGACAGGGCTGGTCAGCCCCAGCATTTT
TRBV28	TRBJ2-2	few	-	CASEGHNTGELFF	TGTGCCAGCGAGGGACACAACACCGGGGAGCTGTTTTTT
TRBV5-1	TRBJ2-1	-	-	CASSLQSALYNEQFF	TGCGCCAGCAGCTTGCAGTCAGCCCTCTACAATGAGCAGTTCTTC
TRBV9	TRBJ2-3	-	TRBD2	CASSPETSGGSTDTQYF	TGTGCCAGCAGCCCAGAGACTAGCGGGGGGAGCACAGATACGCAGTATTTT
TRBV3-1	TRBJ1-2	few	-	CASSPLGGQTYGYTF	TGTGCCAGCAGCCCTTTGGGAGGGCAGACCTATGGCTACACCTTC
TRBV20-1	TRBJ2-5	many	TRBD2	CSARAGLAEETQYF	TGCAGTGCTAGAGCCGGTCTAGCGGAAGAGACCCAGTACTTC
TRBV3-1	TRBJ2-7	-	-	CASSPRLQGNEQYF	TGTGCCAGCAGCCCGCGTCTTCAGGGAAACGAGCAGTACTTC
TRBV24-1	TRBJ2-2	-	-	CATIFGGGRRTGELFF	TGTGCCACCATTTTTGGCGGGGGCCGGAGGACCGGGGAGCTGTTTTTT
TRBV6-2/TRBV6-3	TRBJ2-1	-	-	CASSYSRGFEQFF	TGTGCCAGCAGTTACTCGAGGGGATTTGAGCAGTTCTTC
TRBV6-2/TRBV6-3	TRBJ2-5	-	-	CASSYLAHETQYF	TGTGCCAGCAGTTATCTAGCCCACGAGACCCAGTACTTC
TRBV12-3/TRBV12-4	TRBJ2-1	-	-	CASSLDSHYNEQFF	TGTGCCAGCAGTTTGGACAGCCACTACAATGAGCAGTTCTTC
TRBV14	TRBJ2-2	-	TRBD1	CASSNFRDRTNTGELFF	TGTGCCAGCAGCAACTTCCGGGACAGAACGAACACCGGGGAGCTGTTTTTT
TRBV29-1	TRBJ2-5	-	TRBD1	CSVVTFSGTGQETQYF	TGCAGCGTTGTTACTTTTTCCGGGACAGGGCAAGAGACCCAGTACTTC
TRBV12-3/TRBV12-4	TRBJ1-1	few	-	CASTALTTLGTEAFF	TGTGCCAGCACCGCCTTGACAACCCTGGGAACTGAAGCTTTCTTT
TRBV11-2	TRBJ2-7	-	-	CASRRGSAYEQYF	TGTGCCAGCAGACGCGGGTCGGCATACGAGCAGTACTTC